This T cell receptor (beta chain) comes out of a study of T cells after yellow fever vaccination (dated by TCRdb to between 2018 and 2021). As for the study more broadly: Libraries from fractions with low cell numbers were prepared with the SMART-Seq v4 Ultra Low Input RNA kit. To follow T-cell clones before and after primary and booster YFV17D yellow fever vaccination, bulk TCR alpha and beta repertoires were sequenced over time. Blood was collected at multiple timepoints before and after primary and secondary immunization, and bulk PBMC replicates and cell subsets were isolated. Two healthy male donors, one aged 18 to 30 and one aged 30 to 40 years, were included in the cohort.

This sample's treatment or condition label indicates: live attenuated yellow fever vaccine strain. PBMCs were isolated from peripheral blood using a standard Ficoll-Paque protocol. Dynabeads CD4 and CD8 positive selection kits were used to isolate CD4 and CD8 T-cell fractions. RNA was extracted with TriZol from bulk PBMCs, CD4 and CD8 fractions, and dextramer-positive and dextramer-negative fractions. Overall study results and their limits: FACS-sorted repertoires could contain abundant contaminating clonotypes from the bulk population, so computational filtering was required. A small share of clonotypes occurred in both CD4 and CD8 compartments, likely arising from convergent recombination. Because the study included only a couple of donors, the extent to which the findings can be generalized is limited. After the booster, most clones that had expanded after primary vaccination were detected again (approximately 97% of CD4 and more than 85% of CD8), suggesting broad maintenance of memory. The secondary T-cell response was found to be weaker but faster than the primary response, with a peak reached on day 5 rather than on day 15.

V drops 1 base and J drops 1 base, leaving 7 bases in between. The CDR3 sequence holds 14 residues, the cysteine and phenylalanine included. Only the CDR3 region is kept as DNA, spanning 42 bases read in frame from base 1. The germline V gene (reference sequence) sets CDR1 to LGHDT and CDR2 to YNNKEL. The listed sequencing device is Illumina NovaSeq 6000. Synthesis of TCR cDNA relied on 5'RACE template switching, a step that introduced a universal primer site along with unique molecular identifiers. Priming of cDNA synthesis was performed from both the TCR alpha and TCR beta constant segments. Libraries were amplified in two PCR steps, with sample barcodes and sequencing adapters added in the second step. Sequencing of the libraries was done on either Illumina HiSeq 2500 (2x100 bp) or NovaSeq (2x150 bp). The paper's processing steps were these. Demultiplexing of reads and collapsing into UMI consensus sequences were performed with MIGEC, and V(D)J alignment was carried out with MiXCR. Vaccine-responding clonotypes were identified with edgeR using replicate PBMC samples, with FDR below 0.01 and a log2 fold change above 5 up to day 15 being required. CD4 or CD8 identity was assigned to each bulk clonotype according to whether the clonotype was present at higher abundance in the sequenced CD4 repertoire or the sequenced CD8 repertoire. TCRdb reanalyzed the raw reads on its own, using fastp at Q25 for trimming and MiXCR for clone calling, and kept in-frame beta chains. Every CDR3 protein is listed once, alongside the most common genes and DNA of its rows. The V and J calls, along with clone size, are taken from TCRdb and not from the paper's own processing. The sample table holds over 250,000 distinct CDR3 sequences, of which about 5.2% were seen once. Under 3.5% of the sample is taken by the ten largest.

This clonotype occurred a few times. Its antigen remains undetermined. No base quality information exists; no much larger clone differs at one position. The source is a man aged 18 to 29 who received the YFV17D yellow fever vaccine. The sequence joins TRBV3-1 to TRBJ1-1; the D gene cannot be named for sure. Here the sequenced sample was CD4+ T cells sorted from PBMCs, taken on the day of the yellow fever booster vaccination. The CDR3 loop reads CASSQGDKNTEAFF. The DNA sequence reads TGTGCCAGCAGCCAAGGTGACAAGAACACTGAAGCTTTCTTT. Reference TRBV3-1 and TRBJ1-1 genes cover what lies past the CDR3, so the full variable domain is DTAVSQTPKYLVTQMGNDKSIKCEQNLGHDTMYWYKQDSKKFLKIMFSYNNKELIINETVPNRFSPKSPDKAHLNLHINSLELGDSAVYFCASSQGDKNTEAFFGQGTRLTVV.